These 17 T cell receptor beta chains share one sample of origin, sequenced in a study of blood T cells in healthy people across ages. The authors ran a second PCR of roughly 6 to 12 cycles using a sample-barcoded 5' primer and a J-beta primer mix. TCRdb processed the 5' RACE reads anew with MiXCR; each CDR3 protein has one entry. The sample holds 780,000 or so distinct CDR3 sequences, about 56% seen once. The sample comprised blood. The origin of the receptors is a man aged 40-50 years in good health.

This clonotype is a singleton in its sample. This rearrangement joins TRBV27 to TRBJ1-2; possible D gene TRBD1, 5 bases. From germline, CDR1 is MNHEY and CDR2 SMNVEV (reference sequence). Trimming took off 6 bases at V and 0 bases at J, with 11 bases between the two ends. The CDR3 is 14 amino acids. CDR3 coding DNA: TGTGCCAGCAGGGGTCTGGGGGCTAACTATGGCTACACCTTC. It specifies CASRGLGANYGYTF.

In regard to this clonotype: A single base separates this from a much larger clone, so it may be a read error. This chain links TRBV2 with TRBJ1-2, with D perhaps TRBD1 (5 bases). Germline V gene data show CDR1 as SNHLY and CDR2 as FYNNEI. CDR3 length: 14 residues. Trimming pared 6 bases from V and 6 bases from J, leaving 17 bases between. CDR3 loop: CASRLEGYDHGYTF. The CDR3 nucleotides are TGTGCCAGCAGATTGGAGGGGTATGACCATGGCTACACCTTC.

This clonotype was found a few times. The chain links TRBV7-2 to TRBJ2-1, with 10 bases lining up with TRBD2. Looked up from germline, CDR1 is SGHTA and CDR2 is FQGNSA. The trim removed 7 bases at V and 3 bases at J, leaving 6 bases unmatched. CDR3 length: 15 residues. The CDR3 region has the DNA TGTGCCAGCATCCAGCGGGGGGGCCGCTACAATGAGCAGTTCTTC. This gives the protein CASIQRGGRYNEQFF. Filled out from reference TRBV7-2 and TRBJ2-1, the complete variable domain reads GAGVSQSPSNKVTEKGKDVELRCDPISGHTALYWYRQSLGQGLEFLIYFQGNSAPDKSGLPSDRFSAERTGGSVSTLTIQRTQQEDSAVYLCASIQRGGRYNEQFFGPGTRLTVL.

This clonotype appeared a few times. V gene TRBV5-1 combines with J gene TRBJ2-7; TRBD1 matches 7 bases. The CDR3 is 15 amino acids. The V gene's germline CDR1 is SGHRS and CDR2 YFSETQ. Trimming removed 4 bases from V and 2 bases from J; junction bases left unmatched: 9. This chain's CDR3 is CASSVNSGTAYEQYF. The CDR3 DNA reads TGCGCCAGCAGCGTGAACTCCGGGACAGCCTACGAGCAGTACTTC.

The chain has TRBV7-2 and TRBJ2-4, with D possibly TRBD1 on 6 matching bases. V was trimmed by 0 bases and J by 12 bases, leaving 12 bases between them. Germline lookup yields CDR1 SGHTA and CDR2 FQGNSA. The CDR3 loop spans 13 amino acids. CDR3 protein: CASSLALQGAQYF. The CDR3 DNA reads TGTGCCAGCAGCTTAGCGCTACAGGGCGCTCAGTACTTC.

This clonotype came up once. This sequence joins TRBV3-1 and TRBJ2-1; 11 positions agree with TRBD2. The CDR3 extends over 16 amino acids. Per germline, CDR1 LGHDT and CDR2 YNNKEL (reference sequence). The V and J ends lost 4 bases and 0 bases, in that order; junction bases with no gene match: 2. For the CDR3, the DNA is TGTGCCAGCAGCCCTAGCGGGGGGCTCTCCTACAATGAGCAGTTCTTC. It translates to CASSPSGGLSYNEQFF.

The CDR3 loop reads CASSFLTGDSVEAFF. CDR3 DNA: TGTGCCAGCAGTTTCCTTACGGGGGACTCAGTGGAAGCTTTCTTT. The genes are TRBV27 and TRBJ1-1; D is possibly TRBD1 (5 bases). V lost 3 bases, J lost 8 bases, and 19 bases lay in between. The length of the CDR3 is 15 residues. CDR1 is MNHEY and CDR2 is SMNVEV in the germline V gene (reference sequence).

With respect to this clonotype: One end of the junction does not line up with germline, which may come from a read error. The rearrangement joins TRBV7-9 to TRBJ1-2; perhaps TRBD1 as D (6 bases). The germline gives CDR1 SEHNR, CDR2 FQNEAQ (reference sequence). The CDR3 sequence is 17 residues long. The DNA of the CDR3 is TGTGCCAGCAGTGGTGATAGAATGGGGGCGCAGGACTATGGCTACACTTTC. It is translated as CASSGDRMGAQDYGYTF.

Here the CDR3 reads CASSDAPGGYTF. The CDR3 DNA reads TGTGCCAGCAGTGATGCCCCCGGGGGCTACACCTTC. The chain employs TRBV25-1 and TRBJ1-2, with D hard to call. The CDR3 has 12 residues. Trimming cost V 3 bases and J 8 bases, with 10 bases left between them. Germline V gives CDR1 MGHDK, CDR2 SYGVNS.

In this sample, this clonotype turned up a few times. The chain has TRBV10-3 and TRBJ2-4, with D possibly being TRBD1 or TRBD2 (5 bases each). Looked up from germline, CDR1 is ENHRY and CDR2 is SYGVKD. Trimming cost V 2 bases and J 3 bases, with 17 bases left between them. This CDR3 comprises 17 residues. CDR3 in DNA: TGTGCCATCAGTGAGAGAGGTGAGGGGCGTAGCAAAAACATTCAGTACTTC. The encoded protein is CAISERGEGRSKNIQYF.

The V call is TRBV6-1, the J call TRBJ2-5; TRBD1 aligns across 8 bases. The germline CDR1 and CDR2 sequences are MNHNS and SASEGT. The junction had 8 bases not matched to a gene; V was cut back by 4 bases and J by 1 base. CDR3 size: 16 residues. The CDR3 sequence is CASSAMTGVGQETQYF. The CDR3 DNA sequence: TGTGCCAGCAGTGCTATGACAGGGGTGGGCCAAGAGACCCAGTACTTC.

This clonotype showed up just once. The J gene is TRBJ2-7, the V gene TRBV20-1, with D perhaps being TRBD1 or TRBD2 (5 bases each). The J call could be wrong; TRBJ2-5 is a better fit for the DNA end. From germline, CDR1 is DFQATT and CDR2 SNEGSKA (reference sequence). This CDR3 has 12 residues. CDR3 loop: CSARPGAETQYF. The DNA for the CDR3 is TGCAGTGCTAGACCCGGGGCTGAGACCCAGTACTTC.

The J gene is TRBJ2-5, the V gene TRBV28; D is unclear. The V gene lost 6 bases and the J gene lost 11 bases, with 16 bases spanning the gap. Germline loops: CDR1 MDHEN, CDR2 SYDVKM. The CDR3 covers 12 residues. The DNA of the CDR3 is TGTGCCAGCAGCCAACTTGACAATGAGCAGTACTTC. Translated, it gives CASSQLDNEQYF. Complete variable domain (other parts from reference TRBV28 and TRBJ2-5): DVKVTQSSRYLVKRTGEKVFLECVQDMDHENMFWYRQDPGLGLRLIYFSYDVKMKEKGDIPEGYSVSREKKERFSLILESASTNQTSMYLCASSQLDNEQYFGPGTRLLVL.

The chain recombines TRBV5-8 with TRBJ2-3, with TRBD1 as a possible D gene (7 bases). V shed 2 bases and J shed 4 bases, with 20 bases lying between them. The CDR3 totals 17 residues. CDR1 is SGHTS, CDR2 YDEGEE, per germline. CDR3 loop: CASSLMRDSLGPDTQYF. The DNA of the CDR3 is TGTGCCAGCAGCTTAATGCGGGACAGCTTGGGTCCAGATACGCAGTATTTT. The entire variable domain, with the rest obtained from reference TRBV5-8 and TRBJ2-3, is as follows: EAGVTQSPTHLIKTRGQQATLRCSPISGHTSVYWYQQALGLGLQFLLWYDEGEERNRGNFPPRFSGRQFPNYSSELNVNALELEDSALYLCASSLMRDSLGPDTQYFGPGTRLTVL.

Only a few counts were recorded for this clonotype. The V and J genes are TRBV29-1 and TRBJ1-1, with D possibly matching TRBD1 (5 bases). The CDR3 consists of 13 residues. Trimming took 7 bases from V and 1 from J, leaving 13 bases between them. The germline gives CDR1 SQVTM, CDR2 ANQGSEA. In nucleotides, the CDR3 is TGCAGCGCCTCCGGGGGTCAGAACACTGAAGCTTTCTTT. The encoded protein is CSASGGQNTEAFF.

Note on this clonotype: One base away lies a much larger clone, so this may be a sequencing read error. The V gene is TRBV2, the J gene TRBJ2-1; possibly TRBD2 for D (6 bases). The J call is in doubt because the DNA end fits TRBJ2-7 better. The CDR3 contains 15 residues. Per germline, CDR1 SNHLY and CDR2 FYNNEI. Written as DNA, the CDR3 is TGTGCCAGCAGTGAGCTGACTAGTAGTATCAATGAGCAGTACTTC. This translates into CASSELTSSINEQYF.

The chain links TRBV27 to TRBJ1-6, with D tentatively TRBD1 (5 bases). CDR1 MNHEY and CDR2 SMNVEV come from the germline V gene (reference sequence). CDR3 size: 14 residues. Trimming cost V 8 bases and J 5 bases, with 13 bases left between them. Here the CDR3 reads CASGGLRHNSPLHF. The CDR3 nucleotides read TGTGCCAGCGGGGGGTTGAGGCATAATTCACCCCTCCACTTT.